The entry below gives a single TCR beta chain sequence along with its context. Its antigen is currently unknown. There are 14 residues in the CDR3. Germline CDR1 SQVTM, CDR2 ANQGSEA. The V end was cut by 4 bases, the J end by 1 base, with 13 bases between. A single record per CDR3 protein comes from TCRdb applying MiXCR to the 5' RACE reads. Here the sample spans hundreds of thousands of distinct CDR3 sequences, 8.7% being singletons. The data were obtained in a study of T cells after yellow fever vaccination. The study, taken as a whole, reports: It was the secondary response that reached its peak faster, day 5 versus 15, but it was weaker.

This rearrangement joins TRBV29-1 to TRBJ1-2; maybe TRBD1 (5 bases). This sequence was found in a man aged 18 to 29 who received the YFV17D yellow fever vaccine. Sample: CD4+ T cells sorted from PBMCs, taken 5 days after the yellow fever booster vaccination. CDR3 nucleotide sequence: TGCAGCGTTGCCCGGGACGGAAATAACTATGGCTACACCTTC. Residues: CSVARDGNNYGYTF.